This T cell receptor beta chain was identified in a study of blood T cell repertoires in COVID-19. Produced via immunoSEQ multiplex PCR; TCRdb's table is partial and in-frame only. Here the sample spans about 150,000 clones, around 90% being singletons. V lost 5 bases, J lost 3 bases, and 16 bases lay in between. Germline loops: CDR1 SEHNR, CDR2 FQNEAQ (reference sequence). The CDR3 has 15 amino acids. Sequencing input: PBMCs or T cells enriched from blood (not recorded which). The gene calls are TRBV7-9 and TRBJ1-2, with D hard to call. This TCR was recovered from a woman in her thirties or forties who had been exposed to COVID-19. The CDR3: CASSTLGRLHYGYTF. CDR3 bases: TGTGCCAGCAGCACATTAGGCAGACTGCACTATGGCTACACCTTC.